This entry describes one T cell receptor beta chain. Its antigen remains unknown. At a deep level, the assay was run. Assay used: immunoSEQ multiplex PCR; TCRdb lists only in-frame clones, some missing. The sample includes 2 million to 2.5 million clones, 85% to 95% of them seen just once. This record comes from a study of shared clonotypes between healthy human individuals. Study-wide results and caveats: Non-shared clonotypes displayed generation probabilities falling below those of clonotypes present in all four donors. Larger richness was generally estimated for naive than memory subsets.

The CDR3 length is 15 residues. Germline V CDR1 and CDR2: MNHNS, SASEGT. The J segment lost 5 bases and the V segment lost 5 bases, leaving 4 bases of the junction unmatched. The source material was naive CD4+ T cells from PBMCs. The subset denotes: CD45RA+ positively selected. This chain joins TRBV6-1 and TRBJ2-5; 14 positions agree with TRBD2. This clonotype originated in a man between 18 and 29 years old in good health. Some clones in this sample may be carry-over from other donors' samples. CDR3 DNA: TGTGCCAGCAGTTCACGACTAGCGGGGGGGGAGACCCAGTACTTC. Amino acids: CASSSRLAGGETQYF.